The sequence of this TCR beta chain was determined in a study of T cells after yellow fever vaccination. On the study more broadly: It was SMART-Seq v4 Ultra Low Input that prepared the fractions with low cell numbers.

The table lists this clonotype with a few counts. What it binds is unknown. Looked up from germline, CDR1 is LGHNA and CDR2 is YNFKEQ. The germline V and J ends were trimmed by 0 bases and 4 bases, with 21 bases remaining between them. The CDR3 totals 18 residues. Template switching with 5'RACE generated the TCR cDNA and added a universal primer site and UMIs. MiXCR, applied by TCRdb to the 5' RACE reads, yields one record per CDR3 protein. The top ten hold less than 3.5% of the sample, which has about 220,000 distinct CDR3 sequences, under 3.5% seen once. Findings and caveats of the study: Clones from primary vaccination mostly reappeared after the booster (roughly 95% CD4, less than 90% CD8). A minor fraction of clonotypes spanned both CD4 and CD8 compartments.

Sequencing used CD4+ T cells sorted from PBMCs, obtained 10 days after the yellow fever booster vaccination. The TCR comes from a man aged 18 to 30 who received the YFV17D yellow fever vaccine. The chain carries TRBV4-2 and TRBJ1-2; weak D call: TRBD1 (5 bases). CDR3 in amino acids: CASSQDEAWVARAYGYTF. The DNA for the CDR3 is TGTGCCAGCAGCCAAGATGAGGCTTGGGTGGCCAGGGCCTATGGCTACACCTTC.